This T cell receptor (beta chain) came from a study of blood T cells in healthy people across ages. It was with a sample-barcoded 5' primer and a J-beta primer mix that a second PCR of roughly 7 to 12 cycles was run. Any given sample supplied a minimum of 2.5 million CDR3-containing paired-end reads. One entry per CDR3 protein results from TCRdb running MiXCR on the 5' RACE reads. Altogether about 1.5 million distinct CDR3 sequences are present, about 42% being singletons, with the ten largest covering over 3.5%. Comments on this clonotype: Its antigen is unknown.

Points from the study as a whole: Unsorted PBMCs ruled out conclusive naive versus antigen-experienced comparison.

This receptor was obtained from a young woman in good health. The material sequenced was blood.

The CDR3 DNA sequence: TGTGCCAGCAGTTACTCTCAAGCTAGCGGGGACGATGGGGCCAACGTCCTGACTTTC. The encoded protein is CASSYSQASGDDGANVLTF. V and J are TRBV6-5 and TRBJ2-6; 9 bases are a match to TRBD2. V dropped 0 bases and J dropped 3; count of bases not matched to a gene: 9. CDR1 is MNHEY and CDR2 is SVGAGI in the germline V gene. The CDR3 has 19 residues.